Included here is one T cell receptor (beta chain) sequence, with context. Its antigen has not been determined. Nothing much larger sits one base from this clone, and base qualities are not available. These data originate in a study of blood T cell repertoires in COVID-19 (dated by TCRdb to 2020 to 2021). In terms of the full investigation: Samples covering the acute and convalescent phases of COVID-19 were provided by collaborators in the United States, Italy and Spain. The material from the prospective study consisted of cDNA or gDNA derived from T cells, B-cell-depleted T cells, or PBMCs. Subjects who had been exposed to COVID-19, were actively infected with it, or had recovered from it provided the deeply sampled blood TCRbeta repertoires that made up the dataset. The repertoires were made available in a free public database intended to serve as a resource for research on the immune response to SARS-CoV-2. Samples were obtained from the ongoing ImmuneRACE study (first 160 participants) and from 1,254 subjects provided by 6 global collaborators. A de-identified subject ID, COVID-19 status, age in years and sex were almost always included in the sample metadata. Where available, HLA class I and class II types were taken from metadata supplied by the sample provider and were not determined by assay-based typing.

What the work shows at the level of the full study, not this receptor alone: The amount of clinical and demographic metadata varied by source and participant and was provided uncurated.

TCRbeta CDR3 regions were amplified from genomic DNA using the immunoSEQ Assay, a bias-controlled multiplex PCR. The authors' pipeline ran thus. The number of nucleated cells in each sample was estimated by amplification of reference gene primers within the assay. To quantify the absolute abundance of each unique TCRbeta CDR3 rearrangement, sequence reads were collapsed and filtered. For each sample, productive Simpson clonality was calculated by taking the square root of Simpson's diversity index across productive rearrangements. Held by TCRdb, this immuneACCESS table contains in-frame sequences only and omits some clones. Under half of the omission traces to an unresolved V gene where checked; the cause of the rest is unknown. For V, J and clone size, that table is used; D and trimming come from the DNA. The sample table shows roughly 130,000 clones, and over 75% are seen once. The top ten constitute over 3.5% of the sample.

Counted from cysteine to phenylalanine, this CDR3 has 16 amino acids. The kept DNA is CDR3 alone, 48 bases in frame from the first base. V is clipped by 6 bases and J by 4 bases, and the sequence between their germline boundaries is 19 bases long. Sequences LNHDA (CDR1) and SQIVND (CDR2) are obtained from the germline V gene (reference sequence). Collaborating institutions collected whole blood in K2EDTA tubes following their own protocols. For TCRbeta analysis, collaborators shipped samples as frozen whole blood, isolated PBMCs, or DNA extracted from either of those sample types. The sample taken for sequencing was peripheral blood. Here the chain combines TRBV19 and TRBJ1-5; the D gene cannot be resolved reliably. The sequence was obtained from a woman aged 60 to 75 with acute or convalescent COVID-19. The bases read TGTGCCAGTAGCGGGTCCACGCCGGGATATAATCAGCCCCAGCATTTT. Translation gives CASSGSTPGYNQPQHF.